This T cell receptor (beta chain) came from a study of blood T cell repertoires in COVID-19. Study as a whole: Samples representing acute and convalescent COVID-19 were sourced from the United States, Italy and Spain. PBMCs, B-cell-depleted T cells, or T cells were the source of the cDNA or gDNA that made up the material.

Germline assignment: CDR1 SNHLY and CDR2 FYNNEI. Between the trimmed V and J ends, which lost 6 bases and 2 bases, there was a span of 11 bases. This CDR3 is built from 14 residues. Original data processing: The assay estimated nucleated cells by amplifying reference gene primers. Sequencing used immunoSEQ multiplex PCR; TCRdb keeps in-frame clones, though not all of them. V, J and clone size are taken as reported in that table, and D and trimming were inferred from the DNA itself. The profile shows around 150,000 clones, approximately 82% of them singletons. The sequence was collected from a man in his 60s who had recovered from COVID-19. Sequenced: peripheral blood. The chain uses TRBV2 and TRBJ1-5, with D possibly matching TRBD1 (5 bases). This CDR3 reads CASRQGGRNQPQHF. CDR3 DNA: TGTGCCAGCAGGCAGGGTGGACGCAATCAGCCCCAGCATTTT.